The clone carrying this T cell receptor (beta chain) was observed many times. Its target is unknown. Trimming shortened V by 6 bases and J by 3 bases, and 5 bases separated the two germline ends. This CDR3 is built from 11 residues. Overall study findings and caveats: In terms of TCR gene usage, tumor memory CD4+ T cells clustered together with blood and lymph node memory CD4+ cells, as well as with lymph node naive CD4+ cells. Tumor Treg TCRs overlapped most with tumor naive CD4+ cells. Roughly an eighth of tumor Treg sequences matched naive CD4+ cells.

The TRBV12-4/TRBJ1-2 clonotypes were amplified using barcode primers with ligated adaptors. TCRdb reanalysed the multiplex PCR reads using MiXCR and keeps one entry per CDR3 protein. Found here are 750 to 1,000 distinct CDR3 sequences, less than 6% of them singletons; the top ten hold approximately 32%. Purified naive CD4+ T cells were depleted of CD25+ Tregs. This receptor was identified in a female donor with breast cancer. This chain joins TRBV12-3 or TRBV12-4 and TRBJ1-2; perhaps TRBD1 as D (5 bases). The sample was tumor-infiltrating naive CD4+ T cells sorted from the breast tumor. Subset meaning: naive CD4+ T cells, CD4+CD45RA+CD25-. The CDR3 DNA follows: TGTGCCAGCAGCAGGGACTATGGCTACACCTTC. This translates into CASSRDYGYTF.